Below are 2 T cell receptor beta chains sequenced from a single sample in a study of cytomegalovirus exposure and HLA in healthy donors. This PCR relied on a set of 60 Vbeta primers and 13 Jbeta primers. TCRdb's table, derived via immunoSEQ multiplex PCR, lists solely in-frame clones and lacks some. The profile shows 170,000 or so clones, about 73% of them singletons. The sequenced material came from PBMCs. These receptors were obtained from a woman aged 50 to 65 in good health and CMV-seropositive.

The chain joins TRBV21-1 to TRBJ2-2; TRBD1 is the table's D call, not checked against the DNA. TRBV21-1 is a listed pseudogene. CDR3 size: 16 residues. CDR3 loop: CASSFLDREDTGELFF. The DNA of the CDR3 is TGTGCCAGCAGCTTCCTGGACAGGGAGGACACCGGGGAGCTGTTTTTT.

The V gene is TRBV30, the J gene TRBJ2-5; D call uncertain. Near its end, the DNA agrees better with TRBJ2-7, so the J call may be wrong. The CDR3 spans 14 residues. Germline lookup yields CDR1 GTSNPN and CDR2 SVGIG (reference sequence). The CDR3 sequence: CAWSNADYRYEQYF. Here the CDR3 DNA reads TGTGCCTGGAGTAATGCGGATTACCGATACGAGCAGTACTTC.